This T cell receptor beta chain was profiled in a study of human T cells and chemical hapten exposure. TCRdb processed the RACE reads anew with MiXCR; each CDR3 protein has one entry. The top ten hold 5% to 6.5% of the sample, which has over 35,000 distinct CDR3 sequences, 8% to 11% seen once. Stated time point: pre-sensitization, week 0. Treatment given: therapeutic diphenylcyclopropenone sensitization with weekly scalp DPC. V dropped 7 bases and J dropped 0 bases, with 15 bases sitting between them. This CDR3 comprises 15 residues. CDR1 SGHVS and CDR2 FQNEAQ come from the germline V gene. This TCR was sampled from a man aged 25 to 40 with alopecia areata. Some clones in this sample may be carry-over from other donors' samples. The material sequenced was whole blood, taken in connection with sensitization to the hapten diphenylcyclopropenone (DPC). The chain recombines TRBV7-8 with TRBJ1-1; D remains ambiguous. CDR3 DNA: TGTGCCAGCACCTCCAGATATGGCATGAACACTGAAGCTTTCTTT. Amino acids: CASTSRYGMNTEAFF.